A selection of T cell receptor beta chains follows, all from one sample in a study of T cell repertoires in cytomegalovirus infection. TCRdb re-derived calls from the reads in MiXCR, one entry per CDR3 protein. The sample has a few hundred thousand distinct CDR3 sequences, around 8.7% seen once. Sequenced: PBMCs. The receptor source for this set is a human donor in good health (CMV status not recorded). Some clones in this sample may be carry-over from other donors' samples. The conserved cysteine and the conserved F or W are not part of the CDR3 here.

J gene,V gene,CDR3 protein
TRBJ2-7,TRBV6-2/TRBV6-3,ASSYSLEQY
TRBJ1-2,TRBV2,ASNFQLLYGYT
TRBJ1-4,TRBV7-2,ASGPWVATNEKLF
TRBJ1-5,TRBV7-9,ASSLALQGGVQPQH
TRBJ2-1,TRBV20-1,SASSPSYNEQF
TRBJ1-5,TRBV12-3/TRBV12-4,ASSFSGISNQPQH
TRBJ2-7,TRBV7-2,ASSLEGASGSYEQY
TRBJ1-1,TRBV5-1,ASSLTPGQRNTEAF
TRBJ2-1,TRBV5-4,ASSLAGGRSYNEQF
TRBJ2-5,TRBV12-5,ASGLVTSGFQETQY
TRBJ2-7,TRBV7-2,ASSLRQGLGEQY
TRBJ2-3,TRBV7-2,ASSPGQNTDTQY
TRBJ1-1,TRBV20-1,SAIRSMNTEAF
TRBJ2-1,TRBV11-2,ASLRDRGPYEQF
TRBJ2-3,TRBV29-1,SVATGGRADTQY
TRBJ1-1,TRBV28,AGSPRVNTEAF
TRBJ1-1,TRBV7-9,AGHRVGTEAF
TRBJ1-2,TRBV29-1,SVESRNYGYT
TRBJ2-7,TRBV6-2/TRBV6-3,ASAPRGERRYEQY
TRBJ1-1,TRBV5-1,ASSSAGMNTEAF
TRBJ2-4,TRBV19,ASILGDIQY
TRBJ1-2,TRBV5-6,ASSSAQTFGYGYT
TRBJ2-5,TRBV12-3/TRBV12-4,ASSSTLAGVRETQY
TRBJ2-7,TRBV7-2,ASSLGTGISYEQY
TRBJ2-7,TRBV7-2,ASSLGERYPYEQY
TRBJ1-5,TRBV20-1,SATLGAQQPQH
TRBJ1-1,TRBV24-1,ATSDRRTQGEAF
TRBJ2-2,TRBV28,ASNGGATGELF
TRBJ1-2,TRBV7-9,ASSLVRLTMTNYGYT
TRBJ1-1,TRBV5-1,ASSYGLRTGDAEAF
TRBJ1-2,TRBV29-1,SVDSGGGGD
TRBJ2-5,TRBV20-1,SAGSSRYETQY
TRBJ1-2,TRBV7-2,ASSLERTGEGYT
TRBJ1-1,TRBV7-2,ASSLARVSGAF
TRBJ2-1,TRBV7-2,ASSSGQGVF
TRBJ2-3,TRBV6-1,ASSRQGGADTQY
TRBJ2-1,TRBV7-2,ASSLDVLRGNEQF
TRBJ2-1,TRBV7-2,ASSFRPSGGARKNEQF
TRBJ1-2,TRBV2,ASSGRGLGGYT
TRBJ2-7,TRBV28,ASSIPGQGFYEQY